Listed below are T cell receptor beta chains from one sample, sequenced in a study of cytomegalovirus exposure and HLA in healthy donors. This table comes from immunoSEQ multiplex PCR, and its TCRdb copy is limited to in-frame clones, with some not included. The profile covers roughly 120,000 clones, with around 77% appearing a single time and over 10% taken by the ten largest. The sequenced material came from PBMCs. These receptors were collected from a woman in her 40s in good health and CMV-seropositive. Both conserved end residues are part of each CDR3. The D gene is left open where the match is weak.

d_call j_call v_call cdr3_aa
. TRBJ1-1 TRBV28 CASSFEWGANTEAFF
TRBD1 TRBJ2-5 TRBV30 CAWSPGQGRETQYF
. TRBJ2-2 TRBV6-1 CASKRDQLNTGELFF
. TRBJ2-3 TRBV5-1 CASSFLSGSTDTQYF
. TRBJ2-5 TRBV30 CAWRRRRFQETQYF
TRBD2 TRBJ2-7 TRBV7-8 CASSSRLAGGPSYEQYF
. TRBJ1-2 TRBV5-1 CASSLDAGWGYTF
. TRBJ2-6 TRBV5-5 CASSLVGSGANVLTF
. TRBJ2-3 TRBV6-5 CASSYGGGSTDTQYF
. TRBJ2-3 TRBV5-5 CASSFGQGDTDTQYF
TRBD1 TRBJ1-1 TRBV5-1 CASSSTGDTEAFF
TRBD2 TRBJ2-7 TRBV5-6 CASSRTPGLAGVKPHEQYF
TRBD2 TRBJ2-7 TRBV6-6 CASSLGLGRAYEQYF
TRBD1 TRBJ1-2 TRBV5-5 CASSLDRGQGYTF
TRBD1 TRBJ2-2 TRBV7-2 CASSLQGAANTGELFF
. TRBJ1-1 TRBV5-4 CASSSLTLAANTEAFF
TRBD1 TRBJ2-7 TRBV5-1 CASSPDGQGHEQYF
. TRBJ2-7 TRBV6-5 CASSLRREVYEQYF
TRBD2 TRBJ2-3 TRBV4-2 CASSQGRESDTQYF
TRBD2 TRBJ2-7 TRBV5-1 CASSFRTSGSAPREQYF
TRBD2 TRBJ2-2 TRBV4-1 CASTRLAGITGELFF
TRBD1 TRBJ2-5 TRBV5-4 CASSPDRVQETQYF
TRBD1 TRBJ1-1 TRBV28 CASSLGGDLNTEAFF
. TRBJ1-4 TRBV4-1 CASSSRWRDEKLFF
TRBD1 TRBJ1-6 TRBV30 CAGQGTYNSPLHF
. TRBJ2-1 TRBV18 CASSSGQSSYNEQFF
. TRBJ2-5 TRBV25-1 CASSDGGRETQYF
. TRBJ2-3 TRBV11-2 CASSLGTDTQYF
. TRBJ2-1 TRBV27 CASSWKGNEQFF